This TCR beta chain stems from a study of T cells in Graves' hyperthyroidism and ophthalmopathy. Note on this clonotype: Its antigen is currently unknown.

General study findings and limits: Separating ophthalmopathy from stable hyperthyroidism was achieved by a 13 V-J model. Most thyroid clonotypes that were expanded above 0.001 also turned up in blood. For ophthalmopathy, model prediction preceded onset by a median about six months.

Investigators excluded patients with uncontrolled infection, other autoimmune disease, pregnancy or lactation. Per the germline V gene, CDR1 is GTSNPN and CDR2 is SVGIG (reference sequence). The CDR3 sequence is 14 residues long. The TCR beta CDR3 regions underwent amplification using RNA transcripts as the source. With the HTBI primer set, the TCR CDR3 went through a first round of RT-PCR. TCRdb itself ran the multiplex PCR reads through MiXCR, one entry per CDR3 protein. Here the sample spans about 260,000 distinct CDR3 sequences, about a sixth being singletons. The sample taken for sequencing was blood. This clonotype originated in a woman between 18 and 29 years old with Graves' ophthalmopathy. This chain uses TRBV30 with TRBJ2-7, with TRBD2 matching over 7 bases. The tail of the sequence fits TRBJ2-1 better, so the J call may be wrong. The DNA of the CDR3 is TGTGCCTGGAGTTCTTTAGCGGGCCCCTACGAGCAGTTCTTC. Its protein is CAWSSLAGPYEQFF.